The 18 T cell receptor beta chains reported below all come from one sample, sequenced in a study of Ad26.COV2.S vaccination and SARS-CoV-2 variants (dated by TCRdb to the early 2020s). This specimen's treatment or condition label, per the study, means: some 20 received Ad26.COV2.S at low or high dose, single or two shots; roughly 5 received placebo; per-sample allocation not given. Repertoires of vaccine and placebo recipients were sequenced from samples collected on day 63 after the first injection. Preparation of the library involved the immunoSEQ multiplex PCR assay. The table was pulled from immuneACCESS by TCRdb, which kept in-frame rearrangements only. Such tables lose some clones; where checked, under half of the loss comes from unresolved V genes, and the rest has no known cause. The sample includes roughly 380,000 clones, with around 86% observed a single time. The ten largest clones represent around 3.7% of the sample.

Sequencing used peripheral blood, obtained in a trial of Ad26.COV2.S vaccine versus placebo. These receptors were taken from a person aged 18 to 59 who received the Ad26.COV2.S COVID-19 vaccine or a placebo.

This clone occurred once. The V gene is TRBV7-3, the J gene TRBJ2-1; TRBD2 is a possible D gene (6 bases). The CDR3 is made up of 16 amino acids. The germline V and J ends were trimmed by 5 bases and 5 bases, with 19 bases remaining between them. Germline CDR1 and CDR2: SGHTA and FQGTGA. The CDR3 bases are TGTGCCAGCAGCCGTACCGGGACTGTCGACAACAATGAGCAGTTCTTC. Translation: CASSRTGTVDNNEQFF.

V gene TRBV30 combines with J gene TRBJ1-2; TRBD1 matches at 7 bases. With V trimmed by 4 bases and J by 8 bases, 13 bases remained unmatched. CDR3 size: 14 residues. CDR1 is GTSNPN and CDR2 is SVGIG in the germline V gene (reference sequence). CDR3 region: CAWKQGFLPYGYTF. DNA for the CDR3: TGTGCCTGGAAACAGGGGTTTCTTCCCTACGGCTACACCTTC.

This clone was seen just once. The rearrangement joins TRBV7-2 to TRBJ2-3, with a tentative D call TRBD1 (5 bases). The CDR3 spans 14 residues. Germline assignment: CDR1 SGHTA and CDR2 FQGNSA. The ends were cut back, 0 bases at V and 3 bases at J, with 7 bases in the middle. The CDR3 here is CASSLATVTDTQYF. DNA of the CDR3: TGTGCCAGCAGCTTAGCGACAGTGACAGATACGCAGTATTTT.

J is TRBJ2-2 and V is TRBV29-1, with 12 bases aligning to TRBD1. The V gene's germline CDR1 is SQVTM and CDR2 ANQGSEA. V lost 4 bases and J lost 4; bases outside the gene matches: 1. The CDR3 has 14 residues. This CDR3 is CSVGGQGATGELFF. The CDR3 nucleotides are TGCAGCGTTGGGGGACAGGGGGCCACCGGGGAGCTGTTTTTT.

This chain links TRBV7-9 with TRBJ2-7; the D gene is possibly TRBD2 (7 bases). Trimming pared 3 bases from V and 6 bases from J, leaving 12 bases between. Germline V gene data show CDR1 as SEHNR and CDR2 as FQNEAQ (reference sequence). This CDR3 comprises 13 residues. CDR3 DNA sequence: TGTGCCAGCAGCTTGCGGGGGCCGGGCGAGCAGTACTTC. Its protein product is CASSLRGPGEQYF. Based on the CDR3 plus reference TRBV7-9 and TRBJ2-7, the full variable domain is DTGVSQNPRHKITKRGQNVTFRCDPISEHNRLYWYRQTLGQGPEFLTYFQNEAQLEKSRLLSDRFSAERPKGSFSTLEIQRTEQGDSAMYLCASSLRGPGEQYFGPGTRLTVT.

Remarks on this clone: The sample contains more than one DNA sequence encoding this CDR3. The rearrangement uses TRBV7-9 and TRBJ2-7; the D is unclear. V dropped 3 bases and J dropped 0 bases, with 0 bases sitting between them. Germline V gives CDR1 SEHNR, CDR2 FQNEAQ (reference sequence). The CDR3 consists of 11 residues. The CDR3 protein is CASSFSYEQYF. For the CDR3, the DNA is TGTGCCAGCAGCTTCTCCTACGAGCAGTACTTC.

J is TRBJ1-1 and V is TRBV6-6, with D possibly TRBD1 on 5 matching bases. The length of the CDR3 is 17 residues. V was cut by 8 bases and J by 0 bases, with 22 bases left in between. Per the germline V gene, CDR1 is MNHNY and CDR2 is SVGAGI (reference sequence). CDR3 in amino acids: CASGQGRGKGMNTEAFF. CDR3 nucleotide sequence: TGTGCCAGCGGTCAGGGACGGGGAAAGGGAATGAACACTGAAGCTTTCTTT.

The rearrangement uses TRBV19 and TRBJ2-1; the match to TRBD2 covers 8 bases. This CDR3 is 15 amino acids long. Per germline, CDR1 LNHDA and CDR2 SQIVND (reference sequence). V trimming: 4 bases; J trimming: 0 bases; junction bases outside the gene matches: 2. The CDR3 sequence: CASSSREGSYNEQFF. The CDR3 DNA is TGTGCCAGTAGTAGTCGGGAGGGCTCCTACAATGAGCAGTTCTTC.

This clone occurred once. CDR3 nucleotide sequence: TGTGCCAGCAGCCAAGACTATATGAGGAATGAGCAGTTCTTC. Its translation is CASSQDYMRNEQFF. V and J are TRBV14 and TRBJ2-1; D call uncertain. Germline V gives CDR1 SGHDN, CDR2 FVKESK. Trimming stripped 0 bases from V and 7 bases from J, with 10 bases between. CDR3 length: 14 residues.

The count of this clone is one. The chain combines TRBV30 with TRBJ1-6; 7 bases are shared with TRBD1. The CDR3 covers 13 residues. Per the germline V gene, CDR1 is GTSNPN and CDR2 is SVGIG (reference sequence). The trim removed 0 bases at V and 7 bases at J, leaving 0 bases unmatched. The CDR3 region is CAWSVRGNSPLHF. DNA of the CDR3: TGTGCCTGGAGTGTCAGGGGGAATTCACCCCTCCACTTT.

V and J are TRBV9 and TRBJ1-4; D perhaps matches TRBD1 (5 bases). Trimming cost V 0 bases and J 6 bases, with 12 bases left between them. Germline-derived CDR1 and CDR2 are SGDLS and YYNGEE. The CDR3 runs to 15 residues. Here the CDR3 reads CASSVAGYGDEKLFF. CDR3 coding DNA: TGTGCCAGCAGCGTAGCAGGGTACGGTGATGAAAAACTGTTTTTT.

The CDR3, as DNA: TGTGCCAGCAGGTCGACTGGGGATACGCAGTATTTT. As protein: CASRSTGDTQYF. J is TRBJ2-3 and V is TRBV12-3 or TRBV12-4; D gene uncertain. CDR3 length equals 12 residues. The V end was cut by 6 bases, the J end by 6 bases, with 10 bases between.

This clone was recorded only once. This chain connects TRBV11-2 to TRBJ2-1, with TRBD1 matching over 11 bases. V shed 8 bases and J 12 bases; nucleotides not matched to a gene: 12. The CDR3 runs 14 residues. Germline V gene lookup returns CDR1 SGHAT and CDR2 FQNNGV. The CDR3 nucleotides are TGTGCCAGCTCAATTCCGGGACAGGGGGGGAGGCAGTTCTTC. This encodes CASSIPGQGGRQFF.

This chain connects TRBV18 to TRBJ2-4; possibly TRBD1 for D (5 bases). Germline CDR1 is KGHSH and CDR2 is LQKENI. The CDR3 loop spans 13 amino acids. Trimming pared 0 bases from V and 7 bases from J, leaving 7 bases between. The CDR3 region is CASSPPPGNIQYF. The CDR3 bases are TGTGCCAGCTCACCACCACCAGGGAACATTCAGTACTTC.

The V and J genes are TRBV5-1 and TRBJ1-4; no firm D call. Trimming stripped 3 bases from V and 8 bases from J, with 11 bases between. Germline V CDR1 and CDR2: SGHRS, YFSETQ. The CDR3 length is 13 residues. The CDR3 protein is CASSYNHQEKLFF. The DNA for the CDR3 is TGCGCCAGCAGCTATAACCATCAAGAAAAACTGTTTTTT.

A single count supports this clone. The rearrangement uses TRBV5-1 and TRBJ2-5; tentatively, D is TRBD1 or TRBD2 (5 bases each). In germline, CDR1 is SGHRS, CDR2 YFSETQ. The V end was cut by 2 bases, the J end by 3 bases, with 17 bases between. This CDR3 has 16 residues. CDR3 DNA sequence: TGCGCCAGCAGCTTCGACCGGGACGGATTCAAAGAGACCCAGTACTTC. Translated, it gives CASSFDRDGFKETQYF.

The chain links TRBV7-9 to TRBJ2-3; no reliable D call. Germline CDR1 and CDR2: SEHNR and FQNEAQ (reference sequence). The CDR3 loop spans 17 amino acids. The V end lost 3 bases, the J end lost 3 bases, and 19 bases lay between the germline ends. The CDR3 DNA sequence: TGTGCCAGCAGCTTCTACCGGGCCGTTAGTGAGACAGATACGCAGTATTTT. This translates into CASSFYRAVSETDTQYF.

This clone showed up just once. This rearrangement joins TRBV21-1 to TRBJ2-2; TRBD1, the table's D call, was not compared with the DNA. TRBV21-1 is a pseudogene. The CDR3 is 17 residues long. Written as DNA, the CDR3 is TGTGCCAGCAGCGGCCGAGACAGGGGAGTGGACACCGGGGAGCTGTTTTTT. This translates into CASSGRDRGVDTGELFF.